This T cell receptor (beta chain) was identified during a study of T cell responses to AZD1222 COVID-19 vaccine. Findings and caveats of the study: Seropositive AZD1222 recipients at baseline numbered only 6 or 7. Vaccine-associated CD4 TCRs spanned spike, dominant at 160-218 and 743-854. The breadth and depth of Spike-specific TCRs increased once two AZD1222 doses had been given. Clonal diversity may have been underestimated in mostly white British donors.

V was clipped by 5 bases and J by 8 bases; unmatched bases: 9. The CDR3 has 15 residues. Per the germline V gene, CDR1 is MNHEY and CDR2 is SMNVEV (reference sequence). Assay used: immunoSEQ multiplex PCR; TCRdb lists only in-frame clones, some missing. The sample records approximately 120,000 clones, around 90% being singletons. With regard to this clone: The target antigen is unknown.

The source of this sequence is an adult in good health. The specimen comprised peripheral blood, sampled on day 0 of MenACWY control vaccination. This chain joins TRBV27 and TRBJ1-6; 7 nucleotides line up with TRBD1. CDR3 loop: CASSTARDRDSPLHF. CDR3 DNA: TGTGCCAGCAGTACAGCCCGGGACAGAGATTCACCCCTCCACTTT.